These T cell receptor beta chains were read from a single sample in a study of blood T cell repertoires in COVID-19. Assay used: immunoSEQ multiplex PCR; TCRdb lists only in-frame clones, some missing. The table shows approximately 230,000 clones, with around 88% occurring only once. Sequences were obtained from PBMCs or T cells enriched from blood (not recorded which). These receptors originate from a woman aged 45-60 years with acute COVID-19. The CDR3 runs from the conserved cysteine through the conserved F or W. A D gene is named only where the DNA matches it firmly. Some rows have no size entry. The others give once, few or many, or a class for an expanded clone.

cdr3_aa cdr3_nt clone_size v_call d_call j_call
CASSFELAGVSVSPYEQYF TGTGCCAGCAGTTTCGAACTAGCGGGAGTTAGTGTATCCCCCTACGAGCAGTACTTC once TRBV28 TRBD2 TRBJ2-7
CASSRTGPSSYEQYF TGTGCCAGCAGCCGGACTGGGCCCAGCTCCTACGAGCAGTACTTC NA TRBV7-2 NA TRBJ2-7
CASSLLLAGGDNEQFF TGTGCCAGCAGCTTACTCCTAGCGGGAGGGGACAATGAGCAGTTCTTC NA TRBV7-3 TRBD2 TRBJ2-1
CASSLPRTGGYGYTF TGCGCCAGCAGCTTACCCCGGACAGGAGGATATGGCTACACCTTC NA TRBV5-1 TRBD1 TRBJ1-2
CSVSSGTSPRVREQYF TGCAGCGTTTCTTCCGGGACTAGCCCCAGAGTGAGGGAGCAGTACTTC once TRBV29-1 TRBD2 TRBJ2-7
CASSPWGGLNNEQFF TGTGCCAGCAGCCCTTGGGGCGGACTAAACAATGAGCAGTTCTTC few TRBV7-9 NA TRBJ2-1
CASSPTRNSYGYTF TGTGCCAGTAGTCCCACAAGGAACAGCTATGGCTACACCTTC NA TRBV19 NA TRBJ1-2
CASSYRQARVEKLFF TGTGCCAGCAGTTATCGGCAGGCCCGTGTTGAAAAACTGTTTTTT NA TRBV6-5 NA TRBJ1-4
CASSLGTVNQPQHF TGTGCCAGCAGTCTCGGGACAGTAAATCAGCCCCAGCATTTT NA TRBV6-2/TRBV6-3 TRBD1 TRBJ1-5
CASSLGQGDYGYTF TGTGCCAGCAGCTTAGGGCAGGGGGACTATGGCTACACCTTC NA TRBV7-6 TRBD1 TRBJ1-2
CASPLTGYTGELFF TGTGCCAGCCCTCTGACAGGTTACACCGGGGAGCTGTTTTTT NA TRBV7-9 NA TRBJ2-2
CASSSGLAGEGIQYF TGTGCCAGCAGCTCCGGACTAGCGGGAGAGGGCATTCAGTACTTC NA TRBV5-4 TRBD2 TRBJ2-4
CSAEGETGYEQYF TGCAGCGCCGAGGGGGAGACGGGCTACGAGCAGTACTTC once TRBV29-1 NA TRBJ2-7
CASSPGLADQETQYF TGTGCCAGCAGTCCAGGACTAGCGGACCAAGAGACCCAGTACTTC NA TRBV6-5 TRBD2 TRBJ2-5
CASSQGGTVYNEQFF TGTGCCAGCAGCCAAGGGGGGACAGTTTACAATGAGCAGTTCTTC NA TRBV3-1/TRBV3-2 TRBD1 TRBJ2-1
CAWSVGGREDTQYF TGTGCCTGGAGTGTAGGCGGGAGAGAAGATACGCAGTATTTT NA TRBV30 TRBD2 TRBJ2-3
CAGREWGNEQFF TGTGCCGGACGGGAGTGGGGAAATGAGCAGTTCTTC once TRBV5-8 NA TRBJ2-1
CAISGQEDRTAFF TGTGCCATCAGTGGGCAGGAAGACAGAACGGCTTTCTTT once TRBV10-3 NA TRBJ1-1
CASSLGQNTEAFF TGTGCCAGCAGCTTGGGACAGAACACTGAAGCTTTCTTT NA TRBV7-3 NA TRBJ1-1
CASSFRGSQETQYF TGTGCCAGCAGCTTTAGGGGCTCCCAAGAGACCCAGTACTTC once TRBV5-4 NA TRBJ2-5
CASSKTGFSGNTIYF TGCGCCAGCAGCAAGACAGGGTTTTCCGGAAACACCATATATTTT NA TRBV5-1 TRBD1 TRBJ1-3
CASSFSISYNEQFF TGTGCCAGCAGTTTTAGTATCTCCTACAATGAGCAGTTCTTC NA TRBV27 NA TRBJ2-1
CAGYRGGIYNSPLHF TGTGCCGGCTACAGGGGTGGAATCTATAATTCACCCCTCCACTTT NA TRBV30 TRBD1 TRBJ1-6
CASSLQAGEQETQYF TGCGCCAGCAGCTTACAAGCGGGAGAACAAGAGACCCAGTACTTC NA TRBV5-1 TRBD2 TRBJ2-5
CASSLRGTQYF TGTGCCAGCAGCTTAAGGGGGACCCAGTACTTC NA TRBV7-9 NA TRBJ2-5
CATRRQSYTEAFF TGTGCCACCAGGAGACAGAGCTACACTGAAGCTTTCTTT NA TRBV24-1 NA TRBJ1-1
CASSRGSGQEMGYTF TGTGCCAGCAGCCGTGGGTCAGGACAGGAAATGGGCTACACCTTC NA TRBV5-4 TRBD1 TRBJ1-2
CASSLNAGAAYEQYF TGCGCCAGCAGCTTGAATGCGGGAGCGGCCTACGAGCAGTACTTC NA TRBV5-1 TRBD2 TRBJ2-7
CASSLWQGYTEAFF TGTGCCAGCAGTTTATGGCAGGGATACACTGAAGCTTTCTTT NA TRBV28 NA TRBJ1-1
CASSYRETQYF TGTGCCAGCAGCTATCGTGAGACCCAGTACTTC NA TRBV14 NA TRBJ2-5
CASRDSSVRGYTF TGTGCCAGCAGGGACAGCAGCGTCCGGGGCTACACCTTC NA TRBV28 NA TRBJ1-2
CASSPREKSRNEQFF TGTGCCAGCTCACCTCGGGAGAAGTCACGTAATGAGCAGTTCTTC NA TRBV18 NA TRBJ2-1
CASSLVAQRSADTQYF TGCGCCAGCAGCTTGGTCGCCCAGCGATCGGCAGATACGCAGTATTTT NA TRBV5-1 NA TRBJ2-3
CASSPPSSRQSYNEQFF TGTGCCAGCTCACCACCCTCTAGCAGGCAGTCCTACAATGAGCAGTTCTTC NA TRBV18 NA TRBJ2-1
CASYRDFNTGELFF TGTGCCAGCTACCGGGACTTCAACACCGGGGAGCTGTTTTTT NA TRBV18 NA TRBJ2-2
CASSFSGGADEQYF TGTGCCAGCAGCTTCTCAGGGGGCGCGGACGAGCAGTACTTC NA TRBV5-4 TRBD1 TRBJ2-7
CASSFSIYEQYF TGTGCCAGCAGCTTTAGCATCTACGAGCAGTACTTC NA TRBV11-2 NA TRBJ2-7
CASSLQGARSTDTQYF TGTGCCAGCAGCTTACAGGGGGCGCGGAGCACAGATACGCAGTATTTT once TRBV7-2 TRBD1 TRBJ2-3
CAISSGTRTDTQYF TGTGCCATCAGTAGCGGGACTCGCACAGATACGCAGTATTTT NA TRBV10-3 TRBD2 TRBJ2-3
CASSQDFGSPYNEQFF TGCGCCAGCAGCCAAGATTTCGGGAGTCCCTACAATGAGCAGTTCTTC NA TRBV4-1 NA TRBJ2-1
CASSLTSGNWYEQYF TGTGCCAGCAGTTTGACTAGCGGGAACTGGTACGAGCAGTACTTC NA TRBV27 TRBD2 TRBJ2-7
CATSPTARGYEQYF TGTGCCACCAGCCCGACGGCCCGAGGCTACGAGCAGTACTTC NA TRBV15 NA TRBJ2-7
CASSLDGIKGEAFF TGTGCCAGCAGTTTAGACGGGATAAAGGGTGAAGCTTTCTTT NA TRBV28 NA TRBJ1-1
CASSISVSEQFF TGTGCCAGTAGTATAAGTGTCAGTGAGCAGTTCTTC NA TRBV19 NA TRBJ2-1
CASRWEGARETQYF TGTGCCAGCAGGTGGGAGGGAGCCAGGGAGACCCAGTACTTC NA TRBV2 TRBD2 TRBJ2-5
CASSVGQTLSYGYTF TGTGCCAGCAGCGTAGGACAGACCCTATCCTATGGCTACACCTTC NA TRBV9 NA TRBJ1-2
CASSKGQVNSPLHF TGTGCCAGCAGTAAGGGACAGGTGAATTCACCCCTCCACTTT NA TRBV28 TRBD1 TRBJ1-6
CASSDVVAGASNQPQHF TGTGCCAGCAGTGACGTGGTAGCAGGGGCGAGCAATCAGCCCCAGCATTTT NA TRBV2 NA TRBJ1-5
CASSAPGLAYEQYF TGTGCCAGTAGTGCCCCGGGACTAGCCTACGAGCAGTACTTC NA TRBV19 TRBD2 TRBJ2-7